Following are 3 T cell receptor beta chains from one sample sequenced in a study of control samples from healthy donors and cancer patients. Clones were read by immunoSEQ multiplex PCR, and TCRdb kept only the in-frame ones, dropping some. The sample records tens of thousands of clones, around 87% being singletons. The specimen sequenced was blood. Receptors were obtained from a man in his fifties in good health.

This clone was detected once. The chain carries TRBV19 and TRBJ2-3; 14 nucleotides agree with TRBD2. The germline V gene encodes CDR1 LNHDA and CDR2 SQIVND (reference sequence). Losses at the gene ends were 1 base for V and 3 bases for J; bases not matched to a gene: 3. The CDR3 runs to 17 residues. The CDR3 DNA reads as TGTGCCAGTAGTATAGGAGGGACTAGCGGGAGAACAGATACGCAGTATTTT. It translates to CASSIGGTSGRTDTQYF.

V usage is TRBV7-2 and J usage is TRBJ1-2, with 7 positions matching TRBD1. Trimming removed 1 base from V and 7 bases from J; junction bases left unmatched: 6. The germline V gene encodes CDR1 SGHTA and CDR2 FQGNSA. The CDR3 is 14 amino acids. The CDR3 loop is CASSLVGGVFGYTF. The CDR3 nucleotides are TGTGCCAGCAGCTTAGTAGGGGGCGTATTTGGCTACACCTTC. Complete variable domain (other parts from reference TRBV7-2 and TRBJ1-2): GAGVSQSPSNKVTEKGKDVELRCDPISGHTALYWYRQSLGQGLEFLIYFQGNSAPDKSGLPSDRFSAERTGGSVSTLTIQRTQQEDSAVYLCASSLVGGVFGYTFGSGTRLTVV.

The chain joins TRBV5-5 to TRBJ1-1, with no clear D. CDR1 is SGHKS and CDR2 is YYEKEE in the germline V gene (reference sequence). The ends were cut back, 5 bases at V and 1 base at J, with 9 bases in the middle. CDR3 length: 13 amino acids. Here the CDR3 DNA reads TGTGCCAGCAGACGCGACTCGAACACTGAAGCTTTCTTT. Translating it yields CASRRDSNTEAFF.